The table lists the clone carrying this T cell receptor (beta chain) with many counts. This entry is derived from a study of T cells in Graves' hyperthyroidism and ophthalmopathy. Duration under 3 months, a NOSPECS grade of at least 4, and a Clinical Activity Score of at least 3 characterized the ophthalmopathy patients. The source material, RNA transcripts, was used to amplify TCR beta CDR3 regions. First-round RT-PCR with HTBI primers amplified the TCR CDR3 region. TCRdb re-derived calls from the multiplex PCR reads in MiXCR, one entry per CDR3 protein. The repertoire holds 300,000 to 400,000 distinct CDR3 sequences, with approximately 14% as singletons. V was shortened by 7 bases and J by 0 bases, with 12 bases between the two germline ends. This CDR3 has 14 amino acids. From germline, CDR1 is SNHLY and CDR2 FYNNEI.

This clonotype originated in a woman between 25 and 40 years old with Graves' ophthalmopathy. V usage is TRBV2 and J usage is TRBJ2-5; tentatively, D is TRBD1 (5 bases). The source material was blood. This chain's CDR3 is CASNPRQYQETQYF. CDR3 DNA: TGTGCCAGCAACCCCAGACAGTACCAAGAGACCCAGTACTTC.